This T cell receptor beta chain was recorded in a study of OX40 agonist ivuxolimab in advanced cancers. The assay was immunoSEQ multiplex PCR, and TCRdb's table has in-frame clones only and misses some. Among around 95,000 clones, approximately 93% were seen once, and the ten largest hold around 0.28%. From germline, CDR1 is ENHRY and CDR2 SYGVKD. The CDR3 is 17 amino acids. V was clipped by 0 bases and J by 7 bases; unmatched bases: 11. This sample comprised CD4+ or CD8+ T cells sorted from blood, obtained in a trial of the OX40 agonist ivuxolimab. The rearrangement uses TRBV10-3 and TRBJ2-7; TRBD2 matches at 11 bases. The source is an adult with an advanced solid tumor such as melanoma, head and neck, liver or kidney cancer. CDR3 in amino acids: CAISESNLAGGREEQYF. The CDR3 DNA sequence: TGTGCCATCAGTGAGTCCAATCTAGCGGGGGGACGAGAAGAGCAGTACTTC.